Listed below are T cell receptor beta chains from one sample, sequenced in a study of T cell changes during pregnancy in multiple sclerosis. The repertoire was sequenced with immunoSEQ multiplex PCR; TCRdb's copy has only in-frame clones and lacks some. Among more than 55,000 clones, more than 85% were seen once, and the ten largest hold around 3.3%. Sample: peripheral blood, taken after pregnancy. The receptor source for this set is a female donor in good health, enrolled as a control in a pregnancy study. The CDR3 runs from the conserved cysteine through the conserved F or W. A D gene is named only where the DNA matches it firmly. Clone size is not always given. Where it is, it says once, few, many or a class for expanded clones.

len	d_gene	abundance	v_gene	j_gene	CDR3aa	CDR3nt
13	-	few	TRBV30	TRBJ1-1	CAWGRGLNTEAFF	TGTGCCTGGGGGAGGGGATTGAACACTGAAGCTTTCTTT
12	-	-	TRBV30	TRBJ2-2	CAWSPEPGELFF	TGTGCCTGGAGTCCGGAGCCCGGGGAGCTGTTTTTT
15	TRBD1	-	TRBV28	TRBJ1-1	CASSLVPLDRGGAFF	TGTGCCAGCAGTTTAGTTCCCCTAGACAGGGGCGGGGCTTTCTTT
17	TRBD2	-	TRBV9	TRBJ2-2	CASSGGGKSTFLGELFF	TGTGCCAGCAGCGGGGGGGGAAAGAGTACCTTTTTAGGGGAGCTGTTTTTT
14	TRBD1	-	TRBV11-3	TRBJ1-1	CASRDTGGGTEAFF	TGTGCCAGCAGGGATACAGGGGGCGGGACTGAAGCTTTCTTT
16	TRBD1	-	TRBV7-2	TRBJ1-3	CASSSSQGDSGNTIYF	TGTGCCAGCAGCTCTAGTCAGGGGGATTCTGGAAACACCATATATTTT
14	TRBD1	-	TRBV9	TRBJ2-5	CASSVVQGVGTQYF	TGTGCCAGCAGCGTAGTGCAGGGGGTAGGGACCCAGTACTTC
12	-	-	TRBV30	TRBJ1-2	CACSRSGYGYTF	TGTGCCTGCAGTCGCTCCGGCTATGGCTACACCTTC
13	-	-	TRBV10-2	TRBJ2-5	CASSERQKETQYF	TGCGCCAGCAGTGAGAGACAAAAAGAGACCCAGTACTTC
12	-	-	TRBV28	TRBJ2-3	CASSPPGGTQYF	TGTGCCAGCAGTCCCCCCGGGGGTACGCAGTATTTT
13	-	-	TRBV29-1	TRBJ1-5	CSVLAGRDQPQHF	TGCAGCGTTCTGGCAGGGCGTGATCAGCCCCAGCATTTT
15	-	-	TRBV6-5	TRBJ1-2	CASSSLDRANYGYTF	TGTGCCAGCAGTTCCTTGGACAGAGCTAACTATGGCTACACCTTC
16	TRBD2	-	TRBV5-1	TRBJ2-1	CASSFTSGGALNEQFF	TGCGCCAGCAGCTTTACAAGCGGGGGGGCCCTCAATGAGCAGTTCTTC
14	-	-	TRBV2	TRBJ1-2	CASSEESLTRGYTF	TGTGCCAGCAGTGAAGAATCCCTAACTAGGGGCTACACCTTC
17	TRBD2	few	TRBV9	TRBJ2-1	CASSVGVSGLPYDGQFF	TGTGCCAGCAGCGTAGGTGTTAGCGGGTTACCCTACGATGGGCAGTTCTTC
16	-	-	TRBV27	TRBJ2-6	CASSPTGPSGANVLTF	TGTGCCAGCAGCCCGACAGGTCCCTCTGGGGCCAACGTCCTGACTTTC
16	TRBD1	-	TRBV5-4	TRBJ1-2	CASSLARQGLSYGYTF	TGTGCCAGCAGCTTGGCAAGACAGGGATTAAGCTATGGCTACACCTTT
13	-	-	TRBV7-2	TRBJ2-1	CASSLASGNEQFF	TGTGCCAGCAGCTTAGCTTCCGGGAATGAGCAGTTCTTC
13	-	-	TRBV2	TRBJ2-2	CASSEEGNGELFF	TGTGCCAGCAGTGAGGAGGGGAACGGGGAGCTGTTTTTT
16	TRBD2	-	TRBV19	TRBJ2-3	CASSAPGSGRADTQYF	TGTGCCAGTAGTGCCCCCGGTAGCGGGAGGGCAGATACGCAGTATTTT
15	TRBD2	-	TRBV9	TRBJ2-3	CASSSGTSWTDTQYF	TGTGCCAGCAGCTCCGGGACTAGCTGGACAGATACGCAGTATTTT
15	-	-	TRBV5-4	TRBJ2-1	CASSPGTETYNEQFF	TGTGCCAGCAGCCCGGGGACTGAGACCTACAATGAGCAGTTCTTC
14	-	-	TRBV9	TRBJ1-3	CASSVANSGNTIYF	TGTGCCAGCAGCGTAGCAAACTCTGGAAACACCATATATTTT
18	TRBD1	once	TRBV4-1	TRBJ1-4	CASSQDNLRTGSNEKLFF	TGCGCCAGCAGCCAAGATAACCTAAGGACAGGGAGTAATGAAAAACTGTTTTTT
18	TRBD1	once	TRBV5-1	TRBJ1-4	CASSTHDRGHTTNEKLFF	TGCGCCAGCAGCACCCACGACAGGGGGCATACGACTAATGAAAAACTGTTTTTT
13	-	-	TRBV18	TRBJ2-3	CASSPDFTDTQYF	TGTGCCAGCTCCCCCGACTTCACAGATACGCAGTATTTT
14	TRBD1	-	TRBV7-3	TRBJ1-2	CASSLDTGGYGYTF	TGTGCCAGCAGCTTAGACACAGGGGGCTATGGCTACACCTTC
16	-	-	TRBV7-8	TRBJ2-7	CASSQRGGAFPSEQYF	TGTGCCAGCAGCCAAAGGGGGGGGGCCTTCCCTTCCGAGCAGTACTTC
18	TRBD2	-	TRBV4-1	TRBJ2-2	CASSQDLLAGGWTGELFF	TGCGCCAGCAGCCAAGATCTGCTAGCGGGAGGATGGACCGGGGAGCTGTTTTTT
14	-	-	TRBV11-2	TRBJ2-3	CASTGPGAPDTQYF	TGTGCCAGCACCGGTCCAGGGGCCCCAGATACGCAGTATTTT
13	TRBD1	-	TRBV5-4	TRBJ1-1	CASSLGRDREAFF	TGTGCCAGCAGCTTGGGTCGGGACAGGGAAGCTTTCTTT
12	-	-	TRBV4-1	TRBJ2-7	CASSKQGYEQYF	TGCGCCAGCAGCAAACAGGGCTACGAGCAGTACTTC
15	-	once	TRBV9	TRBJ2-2	CASSSQGSWTGELFF	TGTGCCAGCAGCTCACAGGGATCCTGGACCGGGGAGCTGTTTTTT
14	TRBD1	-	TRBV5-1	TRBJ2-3	CASSFGDREDTQYF	TGCGCCAGCAGCTTCGGGGACAGGGAGGATACGCAGTATTTT
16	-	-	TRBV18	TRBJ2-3	CASSTPGKTGTDTQYF	TGTGCCAGCTCAACTCCAGGGAAAACGGGCACAGATACGCAGTATTTT
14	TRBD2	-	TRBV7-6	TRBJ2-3	CASGGTSGSDTQYF	TGTGCCAGCGGAGGGACTAGCGGGAGCGATACGCAGTATTTT
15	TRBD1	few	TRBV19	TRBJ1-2	CASSGSGTGGYGYTF	TGTGCCAGTAGTGGCTCCGGGACAGGGGGATATGGCTACACCTTC
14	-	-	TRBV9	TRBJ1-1	CASSSSRGLAEAFF	TGTGCCAGCAGCTCAAGCCGGGGGTTGGCTGAAGCTTTCTTT
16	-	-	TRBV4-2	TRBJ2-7	CASSQDGSGKPYEQYF	TGTGCCAGCAGCCAAGATGGGAGCGGCAAGCCCTACGAGCAGTACTTC
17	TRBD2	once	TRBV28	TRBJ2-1	CASSPPYSSGSNNEQFF	TGTGCCAGCAGTCCCCCTTATAGTAGCGGGAGCAACAATGAGCAGTTCTTC
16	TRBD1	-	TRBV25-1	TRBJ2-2	CASSERNRGNTGELFF	TGTGCCAGCAGTGAAAGGAACAGGGGGAACACCGGGGAGCTGTTTTTT
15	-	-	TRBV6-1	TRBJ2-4	CASTEGGIAKNIQYF	TGTGCCAGCACCGAGGGCGGAATAGCCAAAAACATTCAGTACTTC
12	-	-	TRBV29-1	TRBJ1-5	CSVEGEGQPQHF	TGCAGCGTTGAAGGTGAGGGCCAGCCCCAGCATTTT
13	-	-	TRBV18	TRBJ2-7	CASSLRGSYEQYF	TGTGCCAGCTCACTCAGGGGATCCTACGAGCAGTACTTC
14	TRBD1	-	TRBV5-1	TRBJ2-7	CASSLSQGVYEQYF	TGCGCCAGCAGCTTGAGCCAGGGGGTCTACGAGCAGTACTTC
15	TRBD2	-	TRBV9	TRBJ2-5	CASSPAGGPVETQYF	TGTGCCAGCAGCCCGGCGGGGGGACCCGTAGAGACCCAGTACTTC
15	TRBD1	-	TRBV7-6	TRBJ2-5	CASSLRTGWAETQYF	TGTGCCAGCAGCCTGAGGACAGGGTGGGCAGAGACCCAGTACTTC
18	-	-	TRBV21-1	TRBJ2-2	CASTEGTGPEANTGELFF	TGTGCCAGCACCGAGGGGACAGGGCCCGAAGCCAACACCGGGGAGCTGTTTTTT
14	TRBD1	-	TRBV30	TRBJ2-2	CAWRRTGTTGELFF	TGTGCCTGGAGGAGGACAGGGACCACCGGGGAGCTGTTTTTT
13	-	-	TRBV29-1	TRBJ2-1	CSVELLTDNEQFF	TGCAGCGTTGAACTCTTGACAGACAATGAGCAGTTCTTC
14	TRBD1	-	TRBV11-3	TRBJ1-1	CASSLGQGGTEAFF	TGTGCCAGCAGCTTGGGACAGGGCGGCACTGAAGCTTTCTTT
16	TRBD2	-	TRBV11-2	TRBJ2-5	CASSFRLAGPQETQYF	TGTGCCAGCAGCTTCCGACTAGCGGGGCCCCAAGAGACCCAGTACTTC
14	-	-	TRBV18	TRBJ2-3	CASSPLGEADTQYF	TGTGCCAGCTCACCACTAGGAGAAGCAGATACGCAGTATTTT